The following is a T cell receptor beta chain sequence with its context. The junction departs from germline at one end; a sequencing error may be responsible. Per the original data handling: Scientists estimated how many nucleated cells there were by amplifying reference gene primers. The protocol was immunoSEQ multiplex PCR, while the TCRdb copy is restricted to in-frame clones and leaves out a portion. D and trimming come from the DNA, and the V and J calls and clone size come from that table. The data contain hundreds of thousands of clones, over 80% of them seen just once; the ten biggest clones take up roughly 27%. The data are from a study of blood T cell repertoires in COVID-19. Study-wide background: COVID-19 samples collected from the United States, Italy and Spain covered acute and convalescent phases. Sample material is recorded as cDNA or gDNA derived from T cells, B-cell-depleted T cells, or PBMCs.

The CDR3 is 12 amino acids. From germline, CDR1 is WSHSY and CDR2 SAAADI. This receptor was obtained from a man aged 40-55 years with acute or convalescent COVID-19. Material for sequencing was peripheral blood. The chain employs TRBV10-2 and TRBJ2-4; TRBD1 aligns across 7 bases. CDR3 DNA sequence: TGCGCCAGCAGTGAGGGTTTCGGGACAGACCACTTC. Amino acids: CASSEGFGTDHF.